This T cell receptor (beta chain) was retrieved from a study of cytomegalovirus exposure and HLA in healthy donors. The count of this clone is one. With 60 Vbeta and 13 Jbeta primers, the PCR was carried out. Measured with immunoSEQ multiplex PCR; TCRdb has only the in-frame clones, and not every one. The profile shows about 240,000 clones, 70% to 90% of them singletons. The CDR3 consists of 16 residues. The germline V gene has CDR1 SGHRS and CDR2 YFSETQ. With 4 bases removed from V and 4 bases from J, the gap between germline ends came to 20 bases. The sample consisted of PBMCs. The chain uses TRBV5-1 and TRBJ2-5; possible D gene TRBD2, 5 bases. The receptor was derived from a girl aged 2-15 years in good health and CMV-seronegative. CDR3 in amino acids: CASSGQWSRGSETQYF. CDR3 coding DNA: TGCGCCAGCAGCGGTCAATGGTCTCGCGGGTCAGAGACCCAGTACTTC.